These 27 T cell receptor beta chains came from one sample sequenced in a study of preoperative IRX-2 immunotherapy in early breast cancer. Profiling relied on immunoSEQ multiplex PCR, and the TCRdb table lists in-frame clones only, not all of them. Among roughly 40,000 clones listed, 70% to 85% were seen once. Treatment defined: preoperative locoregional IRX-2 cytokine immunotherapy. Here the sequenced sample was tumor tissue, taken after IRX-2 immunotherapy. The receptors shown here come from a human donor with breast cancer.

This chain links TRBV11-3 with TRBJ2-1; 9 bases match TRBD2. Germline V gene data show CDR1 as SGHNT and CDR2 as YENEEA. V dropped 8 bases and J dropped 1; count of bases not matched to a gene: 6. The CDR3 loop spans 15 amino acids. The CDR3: CASSLAGMSYNEQFF. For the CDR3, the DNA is TGTGCCAGCTCTCTAGCGGGAATGTCCTACAATGAGCAGTTCTTC.

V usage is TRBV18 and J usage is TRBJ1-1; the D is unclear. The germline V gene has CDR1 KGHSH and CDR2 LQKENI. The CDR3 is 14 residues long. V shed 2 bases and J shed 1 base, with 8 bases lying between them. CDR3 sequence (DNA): TGTGCCAGCTCACCAACCCGGGGGAACACTGAAGCTTTCTTT. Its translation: CASSPTRGNTEAFF.

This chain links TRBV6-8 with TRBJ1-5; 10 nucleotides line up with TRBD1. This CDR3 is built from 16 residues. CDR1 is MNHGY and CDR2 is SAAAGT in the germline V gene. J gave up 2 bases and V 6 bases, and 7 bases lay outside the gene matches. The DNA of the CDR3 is TGTGCCAGCAGCAATCAGGGACAGGGGCGCAATCAGCCCCAGCATTTT. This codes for CASSNQGQGRNQPQHF.

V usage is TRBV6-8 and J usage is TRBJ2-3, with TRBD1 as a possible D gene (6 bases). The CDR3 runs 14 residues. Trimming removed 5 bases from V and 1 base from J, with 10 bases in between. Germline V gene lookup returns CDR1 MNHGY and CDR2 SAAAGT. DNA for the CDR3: TGTGCCAGCAGTCGACAGGTTGGCACAGATACGCAGTATTTT. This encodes CASSRQVGTDTQYF.

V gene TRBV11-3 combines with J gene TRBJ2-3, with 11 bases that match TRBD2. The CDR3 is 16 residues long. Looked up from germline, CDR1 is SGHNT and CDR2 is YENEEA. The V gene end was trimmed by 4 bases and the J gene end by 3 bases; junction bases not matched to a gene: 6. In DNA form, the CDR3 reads TGTGCCAGCAGCTCCGCGGGACTAGCGGAAACAGATACGCAGTATTTT. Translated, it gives CASSSAGLAETDTQYF.

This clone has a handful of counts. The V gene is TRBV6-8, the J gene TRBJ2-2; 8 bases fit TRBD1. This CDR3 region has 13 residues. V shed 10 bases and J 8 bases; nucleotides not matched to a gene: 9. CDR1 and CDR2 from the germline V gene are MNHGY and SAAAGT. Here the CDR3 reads CAISDRGTGELFF. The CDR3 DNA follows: TGTGCCATCTCCGACAGGGGAACTGGGGAGCTGTTTTTT.

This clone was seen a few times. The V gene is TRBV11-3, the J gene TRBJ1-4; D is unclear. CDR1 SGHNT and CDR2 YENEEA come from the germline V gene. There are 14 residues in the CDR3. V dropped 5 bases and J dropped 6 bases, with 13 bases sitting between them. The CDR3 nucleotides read TGTGCCAGCAGCCTCCGGGCCATCTATGAAAAACTGTTTTTT. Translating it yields CASSLRAIYEKLFF.

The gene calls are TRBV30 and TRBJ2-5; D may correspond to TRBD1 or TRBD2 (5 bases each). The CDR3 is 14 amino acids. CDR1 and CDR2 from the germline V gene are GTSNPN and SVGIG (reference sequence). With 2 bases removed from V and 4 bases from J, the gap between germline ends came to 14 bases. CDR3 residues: CAWSSGTEGETQYF. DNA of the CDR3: TGTGCCTGGAGTTCAGGGACGGAAGGAGAGACCCAGTACTTC.

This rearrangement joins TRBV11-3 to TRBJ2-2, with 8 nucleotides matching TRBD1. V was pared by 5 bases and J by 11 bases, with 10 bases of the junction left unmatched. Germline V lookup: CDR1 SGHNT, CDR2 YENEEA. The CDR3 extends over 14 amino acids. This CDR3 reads CASSLTPGGGELFF. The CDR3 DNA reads TGTGCCAGCAGCCTTACCCCAGGGGGCGGAGAGCTGTTTTTT.

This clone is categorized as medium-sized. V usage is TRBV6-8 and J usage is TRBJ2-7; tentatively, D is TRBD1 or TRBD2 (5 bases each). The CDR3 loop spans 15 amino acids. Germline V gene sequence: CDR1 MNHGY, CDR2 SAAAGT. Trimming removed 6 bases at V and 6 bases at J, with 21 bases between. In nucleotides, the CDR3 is TGTGCCAGCAGGGAAGGGACGGGAAGGGTCTCCGAGCAGTACTTC. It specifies CASREGTGRVSEQYF.

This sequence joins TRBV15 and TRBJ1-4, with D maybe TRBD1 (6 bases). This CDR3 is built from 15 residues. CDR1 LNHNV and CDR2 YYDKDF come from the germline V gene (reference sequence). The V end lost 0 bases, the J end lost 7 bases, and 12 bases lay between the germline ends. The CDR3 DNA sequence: TGTGCCACCAGCAGAGATCGGGGGGCGGGTGAAAAACTGTTTTTT. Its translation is CATSRDRGAGEKLFF.

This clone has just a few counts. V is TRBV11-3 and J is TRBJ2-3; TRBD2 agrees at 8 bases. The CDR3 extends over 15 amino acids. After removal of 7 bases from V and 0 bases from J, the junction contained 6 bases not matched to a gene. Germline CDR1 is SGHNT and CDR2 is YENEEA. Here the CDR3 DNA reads TGTGCCAGCACCATCCGGGGGGGAAGCACAGATACGCAGTATTTT. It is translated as CASTIRGGSTDTQYF.

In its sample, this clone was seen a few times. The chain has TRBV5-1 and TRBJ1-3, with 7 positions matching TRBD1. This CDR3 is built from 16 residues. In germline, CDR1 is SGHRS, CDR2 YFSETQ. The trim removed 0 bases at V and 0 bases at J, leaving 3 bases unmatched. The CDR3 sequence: CASSLGPGGSGNTIYF. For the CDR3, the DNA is TGCGCCAGCAGCTTGGGGCCAGGGGGCTCTGGAAACACCATATATTTT.

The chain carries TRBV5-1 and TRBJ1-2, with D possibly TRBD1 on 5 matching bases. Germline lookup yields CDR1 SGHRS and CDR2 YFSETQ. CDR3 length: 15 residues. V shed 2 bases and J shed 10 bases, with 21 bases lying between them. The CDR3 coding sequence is TGCGCCAGCAGCTTTGACCCCGGGGGTGGGTTTGACTACACCTTC. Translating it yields CASSFDPGGGFDYTF.

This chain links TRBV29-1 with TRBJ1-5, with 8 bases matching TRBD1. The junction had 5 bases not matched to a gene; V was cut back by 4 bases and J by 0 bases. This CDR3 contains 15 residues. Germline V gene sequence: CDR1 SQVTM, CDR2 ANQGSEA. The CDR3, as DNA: TGCAGCGTTGGAGGTGGACAGGGTAGCAATCAGCCCCAGCATTTT. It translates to CSVGGGQGSNQPQHF.

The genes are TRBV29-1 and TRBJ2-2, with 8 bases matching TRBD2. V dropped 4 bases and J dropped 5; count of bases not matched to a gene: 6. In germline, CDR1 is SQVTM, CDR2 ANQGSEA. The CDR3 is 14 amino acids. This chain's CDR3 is CSVGLAGGTGELFF. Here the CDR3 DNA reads TGCAGCGTTGGGCTAGCGGGCGGAACCGGGGAGCTGTTTTTT.

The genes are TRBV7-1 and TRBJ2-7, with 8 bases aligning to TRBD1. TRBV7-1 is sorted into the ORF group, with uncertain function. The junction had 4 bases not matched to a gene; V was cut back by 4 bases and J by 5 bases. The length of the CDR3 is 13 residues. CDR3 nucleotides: TGTGCCAGCAGCTTAGACAGGGGACACGAGCAGTACTTC. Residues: CASSLDRGHEQYF.

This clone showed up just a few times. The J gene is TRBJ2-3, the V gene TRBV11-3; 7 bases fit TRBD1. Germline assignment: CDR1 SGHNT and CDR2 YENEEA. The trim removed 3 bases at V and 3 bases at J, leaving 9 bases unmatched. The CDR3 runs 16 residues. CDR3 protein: CASSLAGQVLTDTQYF. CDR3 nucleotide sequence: TGTGCCAGCAGCTTGGCCGGACAGGTTTTGACAGATACGCAGTATTTT.

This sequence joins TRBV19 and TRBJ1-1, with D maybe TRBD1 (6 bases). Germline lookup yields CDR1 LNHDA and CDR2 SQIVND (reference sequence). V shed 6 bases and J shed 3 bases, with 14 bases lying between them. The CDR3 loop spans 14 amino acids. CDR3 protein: CASSAQGRDTEAFF. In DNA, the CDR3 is TGTGCCAGTAGCGCACAGGGAAGGGACACTGAAGCTTTCTTT.

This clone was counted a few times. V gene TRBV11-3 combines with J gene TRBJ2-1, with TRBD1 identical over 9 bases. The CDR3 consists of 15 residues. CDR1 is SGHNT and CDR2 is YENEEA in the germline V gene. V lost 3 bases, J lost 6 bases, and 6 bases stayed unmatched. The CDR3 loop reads CASSLGQGGINEQFF. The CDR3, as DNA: TGTGCCAGCAGCTTGGGACAGGGAGGTATCAATGAGCAGTTCTTC.

CDR3 amino acids: CASSKPGLEAFEQYF. CDR3 bases: TGTGCCAGCAGTAAACCGGGACTAGAAGCTTTCGAGCAGTACTTC. The rearrangement links TRBV6-8 to TRBJ2-7, with 8 bases aligning to TRBD2. With 5 bases clipped from V and 6 bases from J, the junction kept 12 bases outside the gene matches. The CDR3 extends over 15 amino acids. Per germline, CDR1 MNHGY and CDR2 SAAAGT.

CDR3 sequence: CASSLNSLSYEQYF. CDR3 nucleotide sequence: TGCGCCAGCAGCTTAAACAGCCTTTCCTACGAGCAGTACTTC. The chain joins TRBV5-1 to TRBJ2-7; D remains unclear. Germline V gives CDR1 SGHRS, CDR2 YFSETQ. Trimming took off 2 bases at V and 1 base at J, with 10 bases between the two ends. The CDR3 totals 14 residues.

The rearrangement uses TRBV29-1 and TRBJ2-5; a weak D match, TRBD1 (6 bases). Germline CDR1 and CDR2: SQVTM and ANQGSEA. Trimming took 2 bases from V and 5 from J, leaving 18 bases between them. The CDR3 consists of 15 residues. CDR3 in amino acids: CSVELSQGRSETQYF. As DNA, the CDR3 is TGCAGCGTTGAACTTTCACAGGGAAGATCCGAGACCCAGTACTTC.

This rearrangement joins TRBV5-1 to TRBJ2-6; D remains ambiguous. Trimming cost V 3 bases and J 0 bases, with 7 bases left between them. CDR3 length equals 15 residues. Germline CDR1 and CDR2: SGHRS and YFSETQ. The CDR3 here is CASSSTLSGANVLTF. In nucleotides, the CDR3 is TGCGCCAGCAGCTCAACACTCTCTGGGGCCAACGTCCTGACTTTC. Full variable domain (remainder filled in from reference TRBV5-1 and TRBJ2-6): KAGVTQTPRYLIKTRGQQVTLSCSPISGHRSVSWYQQTPGQGLQFLFEYFSETQRNKGNFPGRFSGRQFSNSRSEMNVSTLELGDSALYLCASSSTLSGANVLTFGAGSRLTVL.

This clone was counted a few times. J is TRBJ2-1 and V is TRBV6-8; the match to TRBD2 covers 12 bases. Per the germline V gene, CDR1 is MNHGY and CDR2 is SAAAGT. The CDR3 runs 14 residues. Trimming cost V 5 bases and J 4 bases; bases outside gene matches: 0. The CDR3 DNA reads TGTGCCAGCAGTGGACTAGCGGGGTACAATGAGCAGTTCTTC. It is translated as CASSGLAGYNEQFF.

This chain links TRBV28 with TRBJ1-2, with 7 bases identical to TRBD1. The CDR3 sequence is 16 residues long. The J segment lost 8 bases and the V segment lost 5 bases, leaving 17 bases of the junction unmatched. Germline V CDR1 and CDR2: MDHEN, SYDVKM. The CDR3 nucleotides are TGTGCCAGCAGTCTCCCTCTTTCGACAGGGACATTAGGCTACACCTTC. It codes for CASSLPLSTGTLGYTF.

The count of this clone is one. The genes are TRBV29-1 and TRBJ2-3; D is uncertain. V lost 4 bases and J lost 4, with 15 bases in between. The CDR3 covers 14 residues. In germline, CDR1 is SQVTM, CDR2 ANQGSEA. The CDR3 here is CSVVAHQASDTQYF. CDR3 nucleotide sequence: TGCAGCGTTGTAGCCCATCAAGCGTCAGATACGCAGTATTTT.